This T cell receptor (beta chain) originates from a study of radiotherapy plus CTLA-4 blockade in lung cancer. Worth noting for this clone: Its specificity is unknown.

Study conclusions and caveats: Radiotherapy was combined with ipilimumab, and tumor-derived TCR clones then expanded in blood. The authors reported that early blood T cell clone dynamics, with interferon-beta, best predicted response.

Germline-derived CDR1 and CDR2 are SGHTA and FQGNSA. The CDR3 has 16 amino acids. J gave up 6 bases and V 5 bases, and 11 bases lay outside the gene matches. TCRdb keeps only in-frame clones here, not all; method: immunoSEQ multiplex PCR. Counted here are over 40,000 clones, roughly four fifths occurring once; the ten biggest clones make up roughly 3.4%. CTLA-4 blockade using ipilimumab, together with focal radiation, was received by patients with chemo-refractory metastatic non-small-cell lung cancer. This specimen consisted of peripheral blood, obtained from a patient treated with radiotherapy plus ipilimumab. The source of this sequence is a human donor with non-small cell lung cancer who had stable disease on radiotherapy plus ipilimumab. The chain links TRBV7-2 to TRBJ2-3; TRBD2 matches at 10 bases. For the CDR3, the DNA is TGTGCCAGCAGCCGCCGGCTAGCGGGAGAGAAGGATACGCAGTATTTT. Translated: CASSRRLAGEKDTQYF.